These 28 T cell receptor beta chains came from one sample sequenced in a study of identical twins. One entry per CDR3 protein results from TCRdb running MiXCR on the 5' RACE reads. The data hold approximately 500,000 distinct CDR3 sequences, with 20% to 25% observed a single time. These records were also assigned to another study, of T cells expressing NK-cell markers.

The sequencing sample was made of CD4+ T cells sorted from blood. The receptors originated from a young woman in good health.

This clonotype was observed a few times. In nucleotides, the CDR3 is TGTGCCAGCAGTGAATATCGGGGAGATGGCTACACCTTC. Encoded protein: CASSEYRGDGYTF. The chain uses TRBV25-1 and TRBJ1-2, with D uncertain. Trimming shortened V by 0 bases and J by 6 bases, and 8 bases separated the two germline ends. Germline loops: CDR1 MGHDK, CDR2 SYGVNS. This CDR3 is 13 amino acids long.

This clonotype was counted a few times. The chain is built from TRBV20-1 and TRBJ2-3, with 14 bases fitting TRBD2. CDR1 and CDR2 (germline): DFQATT, SNEGSKA (reference sequence). V gave up 0 bases and J gave up 3 bases; unmatched junction bases: 5. The CDR3 loop spans 17 amino acids. The CDR3 bases are TGCAGTGCTAGAGATGGGACTAGCGGGAGTATAACAGATACGCAGTATTTT. Protein: CSARDGTSGSITDTQYF.

The chain employs TRBV7-3 and TRBJ2-1; 10 positions match TRBD2. The V gene end was trimmed by 5 bases and the J gene end by 9 bases; junction bases not matched to a gene: 13. The CDR3 has 16 residues. The V gene's germline CDR1 is SGHTA and CDR2 FQGTGA. The CDR3 is CASSPKRGGLGSEQFF. In nucleotides, the CDR3 is TGTGCCAGCAGCCCGAAGCGGGGGGGCCTGGGTAGTGAGCAGTTCTTC.

The CDR3 reads CASSQKLAVNTGELFF. In DNA form, the CDR3 reads TGTGCCAGCAGCCAAAAGCTCGCGGTAAACACCGGGGAGCTGTTTTTT. The genes are TRBV7-9 and TRBJ2-2; D remains unclear. The V end lost 5 bases, the J end lost 2 bases, and 15 bases lay between the germline ends. The CDR3 is made up of 16 amino acids. The germline V gene encodes CDR1 SEHNR and CDR2 FQNEAQ (reference sequence).

J is TRBJ2-5 and V is TRBV6-2 or TRBV6-3; D unclear. This CDR3 has 12 residues. V dropped 7 bases and J dropped 5 bases, with 11 bases sitting between them. Germline CDR1 reads MNHEY; CDR2 reads SVGEGT. DNA for the CDR3: TGTGCCAGCACGTCTAGTCGGGAGACCCAGTACTTC. Protein: CASTSSRETQYF.

The CDR3 loop reads CSASPPGLGTDTQYF. CDR3 bases: TGCAGTGCTAGCCCGCCGGGACTAGGCACAGATACGCAGTATTTT. The chain combines TRBV20-1 with TRBJ2-3, with 8 bases aligning to TRBD2. The CDR3 runs 15 residues. Germline-derived CDR1 and CDR2 are DFQATT and SNEGSKA (reference sequence). The trim removed 3 bases at V and 1 base at J, leaving 6 bases unmatched.

The chain joins TRBV4-1 to TRBJ1-2, with D unclear. Germline V lookup: CDR1 MGHRA, CDR2 YSYEKL. V dropped 3 bases and J dropped 5 bases, with 10 bases sitting between them. CDR3 size: 13 residues. The CDR3 spells CASSHAGRYGYTF. CDR3 DNA sequence: TGCGCCAGCAGCCACGCCGGGAGATATGGCTACACCTTC.

The rearrangement links TRBV20-1 to TRBJ2-7, with D perhaps assigned TRBD1 or TRBD2 (5 bases each). This CDR3 comprises 15 residues. V lost 4 bases to trimming and J lost 0 bases, with 16 bases between them. The germline CDR1 and CDR2 sequences are DFQATT and SNEGSKA (reference sequence). CDR3 amino acids: CSAISGTASSYEQYF. CDR3 nucleotides: TGCAGTGCTATTTCCGGGACGGCCAGCTCCTACGAGCAGTACTTC.

The CDR3 DNA sequence: TGCGCCAGCAGCTTACAGGGGAACTCGCAGTATTTT. Its translation is CASSLQGNSQYF. The chain links TRBV5-1 to TRBJ2-3, with TRBD1 matching 7 bases. The CDR3 has 12 residues. CDR1 SGHRS and CDR2 YFSETQ come from the germline V gene. The ends lost 2 bases at V and 10 bases at J; junction bases unmatched: 4. Full variable domain (rest looked up from reference TRBV5-1 and TRBJ2-3): KAGVTQTPRYLIKTRGQQVTLSCSPISGHRSVSWYQQTPGQGLQFLFEYFSETQRNKGNFPGRFSGRQFSNSRSEMNVSTLELGDSALYLCASSLQGNSQYFGPGTRLTVL.

V usage is TRBV5-6 and J usage is TRBJ2-3, with a possible D match to TRBD2 (5 bases). The V gene's germline CDR1 is SGHDT and CDR2 YYEEEE. This CDR3 region has 15 residues. V shed 1 base and J shed 0 bases, with 9 bases lying between them. The CDR3: CASSLTVASTDTQYF. The CDR3 DNA is TGTGCCAGCAGCTTGACCGTAGCGAGCACAGATACGCAGTATTTT. The variable domain in full, completed from reference TRBV5-6 and TRBJ2-3, reads DAGVTQSPTHLIKTRGQQVTLRCSPKSGHDTVSWYQQALGQGPQFIFQYYEEEERQRGNFPDRFSGHQFPNYSSELNVNALLLGDSALYLCASSLTVASTDTQYFGPGTRLTVL.

V gene TRBV10-3 combines with J gene TRBJ2-1; 11 bases are a match to TRBD1. This CDR3 is built from 14 residues. V dropped 11 bases and J dropped 6; count of bases not matched to a gene: 9. CDR1 is ENHRY and CDR2 is SYGVKD in the germline V gene. CDR3 DNA sequence: TGTGCCGTTACGGTTGGACAGGGGGCCAATGAGCAGTTCTTC. Translation: CAVTVGQGANEQFF.

This chain connects TRBV3-1 to TRBJ2-3, with 8 nucleotides matching TRBD1. The germline V gene encodes CDR1 LGHDT and CDR2 YNNKEL (reference sequence). The CDR3 totals 16 residues. V shed 3 bases and J 5 bases; nucleotides not matched to a gene: 10. The CDR3 spells CASSHRDRGVVDTQYF. CDR3 nucleotide sequence: TGTGCCAGCAGCCACCGAGACAGGGGAGTGGTAGATACGCAGTATTTT.

The chain combines TRBV20-1 with TRBJ2-3; 8 bases map to TRBD2. This CDR3 region has 14 residues. Germline V gene lookup returns CDR1 DFQATT and CDR2 SNEGSKA (reference sequence). Trimming at V came to 7 bases and at J to 1 base, leaving 7 bases not matched to a gene. CDR3 DNA sequence: TGCAGTGTTAGCGGGACTGGGGGCACAGATACGCAGTATTTT. Protein product: CSVSGTGGTDTQYF.

This clonotype was observed a few times. The V and J genes are TRBV11-2 and TRBJ2-5; 7 bases map to TRBD2. CDR3 length: 15 amino acids. Losses at the gene ends were 4 bases for V and 5 bases for J; bases not matched to a gene: 10. CDR1 and CDR2 (germline): SGHAT, FQNNGV. The CDR3 spells CASSSLAGAWETQYF. The CDR3 bases are TGTGCCAGCAGCTCCCTGGCGGGAGCATGGGAGACCCAGTACTTC.

The chain carries TRBV10-2 and TRBJ1-1; D is unclear. Between the trimmed V and J ends, which lost 10 bases and 0 bases, there was a span of 15 bases. From germline, CDR1 is WSHSY and CDR2 SAAADI. The CDR3 runs to 14 residues. CDR3 sequence: CAIQLRGMNTEAFF. In DNA, the CDR3 is TGCGCCATCCAACTACGGGGAATGAACACTGAAGCTTTCTTT.

In its sample, this clonotype was seen many times. The chain employs TRBV12-3 or TRBV12-4 and TRBJ1-1, with D unclear. The CDR3 has 12 amino acids. V gave up 7 bases and J gave up 4 bases, with 10 bases separating them. The CDR3 loop reads CASTSRGTEAFF. The DNA for the CDR3 is TGTGCCAGCACCAGCCGGGGCACTGAAGCTTTCTTT.

Only a few counts were recorded for this clonotype. V gene TRBV6-1 combines with J gene TRBJ1-1, with 10 bases aligning to TRBD1. CDR1 is MNHNS, CDR2 SASEGT, per germline. This CDR3 is built from 16 residues. Germline trimming cut 5 bases from V and 1 base from J; bases unmatched to any gene: 7. The CDR3 coding sequence is TGTGCCAGCAGTCCGGATGGGGACAGGGGGAACACTGAAGCTTTCTTT. It yields the protein CASSPDGDRGNTEAFF.

CDR3 amino acids: CASTRKADTQYF. CDR3 nucleotides: TGTGCCAGCACCCGCAAGGCAGATACGCAGTATTTT. The chain combines TRBV6-2 or TRBV6-3 with TRBJ2-3, with no clear D. Germline CDR1 is MNHEY and CDR2 is SVGEGT. V lost 7 bases, J lost 4 bases, and 9 bases lay in between. CDR3 length equals 12 residues.

This chain joins TRBV20-1 and TRBJ2-7, with 10 bases aligning to TRBD1. The CDR3 is 15 residues long. Germline CDR1 reads DFQATT; CDR2 reads SNEGSKA (reference sequence). V was pared by 1 base and J by 2 bases, with 5 bases of the junction left unmatched. The CDR3 DNA follows: TGCAGTGCTAGAGCCGGGACAGGGGTTCCCTACGAGCAGTACTTC. Its protein product is CSARAGTGVPYEQYF.

V and J are TRBV12-3 or TRBV12-4 and TRBJ2-7; maybe TRBD1 (6 bases). With 4 bases removed from V and 3 bases from J, the gap between germline ends came to 13 bases. The CDR3 contains 14 residues. CDR3 in amino acids: CASSWRQDRYEQYF. As DNA, the CDR3 is TGTGCCAGCAGTTGGCGACAGGACCGCTACGAGCAGTACTTC.

This chain links TRBV19 with TRBJ2-5; 10 bases fit TRBD1. The V and J ends lost 6 bases and 5 bases, in that order; junction bases with no gene match: 6. Germline assignment: CDR1 LNHDA and CDR2 SQIVND (reference sequence). CDR3 length equals 14 residues. CDR3 sequence reads: CASRDRGKGETQYF. The DNA of the CDR3 is TGTGCCAGTAGGGACAGGGGGAAAGGGGAGACCCAGTACTTC. The full variable domain, with the rest looked up from reference TRBV19 and TRBJ2-5, is DGGITQSPKYLFRKEGQNVTLSCEQNLNHDAMYWYRQDPGQGLRLIYYSQIVNDFQKGDIAEGYSVSREKKESFPLTVTSAQKNPTAFYLCASRDRGKGETQYFGPGTRLLVL.

This clonotype was seen a handful of times. The gene calls are TRBV12-3 or TRBV12-4 and TRBJ2-5; D is uncertain. The ends were cut back, 6 bases at V and 3 bases at J, with 23 bases in the middle. The CDR3 loop spans 17 amino acids. CDR3 sequence (DNA): TGTGCCAGCAGCCCCCGCTTAAGGGCTATCTTGAAAGAGACCCAGTACTTC. As protein: CASSPRLRAILKETQYF.

This clonotype showed up just a few times. This sequence joins TRBV5-1 and TRBJ2-2; no clear D gene. This CDR3 is built from 15 residues. The V and J ends lost 1 base and 0 bases respectively, with 7 bases between them. The germline CDR1 and CDR2 sequences are SGHRS and YFSETQ. The CDR3 sequence: CASSLPAANTGELFF. Written as DNA, the CDR3 is TGCGCCAGCAGCTTGCCCGCAGCGAACACCGGGGAGCTGTTTTTT.

The rearrangement joins TRBV7-2 to TRBJ2-7; 8 nucleotides agree with TRBD1. The V gene's germline CDR1 is SGHTA and CDR2 FQGNSA. The CDR3 totals 15 residues. J was trimmed by 4 bases and V by 5 bases; bases with no gene match: 10. The CDR3 region is CASSQGQGGVYEQYF. The CDR3 nucleotides are TGTGCCAGCAGCCAAGGACAGGGAGGAGTGTACGAGCAGTACTTC.

The rearrangement uses TRBV9 and TRBJ2-6, with 10 bases fitting TRBD1. CDR1 SGDLS and CDR2 YYNGEE come from the germline V gene. J gave up 1 base and V 4 bases, and 2 bases lay outside the gene matches. The CDR3 is 16 residues long. The CDR3, as DNA: TGTGCCAGCAGCAGGGACAGGGGATCTGGGGCCAACGTCCTGACTTTC. This translates into CASSRDRGSGANVLTF.

Details on this clonotype: Possible read error: a much larger clone is one base away. The chain recombines TRBV20-1 with TRBJ2-3, with 10 positions matching TRBD2. The V and J ends lost 4 bases and 2 bases, in that order; junction bases with no gene match: 3. Looked up from germline, CDR1 is DFQATT and CDR2 is SNEGSKA (reference sequence). The CDR3 totals 14 residues. CDR3 bases: TGCAGTGCTACCCTAGCGGGGGTCACAGATACGCAGTATTTT. Translation: CSATLAGVTDTQYF.

J is TRBJ2-2 and V is TRBV6-1; D might be TRBD1 (6 bases). The CDR3 is made up of 14 amino acids. Trimming left V 6 bases short and J 7 bases short, with 15 bases between. Germline V gene sequence: CDR1 MNHNS, CDR2 SASEGT. CDR3 nucleotides: TGTGCCAGCAGGAGGACAGCGACGGGCGGGGAGCTGTTTTTT. Encoded protein: CASRRTATGGELFF.

The chain is built from TRBV5-1 and TRBJ2-7; D may be TRBD1 or TRBD2 (5 bases each). V lost 7 bases, J lost 1 base, and 18 bases lay in between. Germline V gene lookup returns CDR1 SGHRS and CDR2 YFSETQ. This CDR3 has 15 amino acids. CDR3 coding DNA: TGCGCCAGCCGGCTTTTGAGGGGAAATTCCTACGAGCAGTACTTC. This sequence encodes CASRLLRGNSYEQYF.